Each of the 5 T cell receptor beta chains below was sequenced from the same sample in a study of OX40 agonist ivuxolimab in advanced cancers. Using immunoSEQ multiplex PCR, the repertoire was profiled, and TCRdb retains in-frame clones only, with some absent. The sample lists approximately 50,000 clones, about 85% seen once, with around 0.8% in the top ten. Sequenced material: CD4+ or CD8+ T cells sorted from blood, taken in a trial of the OX40 agonist ivuxolimab. These receptors were taken from an adult with an advanced solid tumor such as melanoma, head and neck, liver or kidney cancer.

The chain couples TRBV9 to TRBJ2-5, with TRBD1 matching 7 bases. Trimming took 0 bases from V and 5 from J; bases not matched to a gene: 4. There are 14 residues in the CDR3. Germline lookup yields CDR1 SGDLS and CDR2 YYNGEE. The CDR3 sequence is CASSVGKGQETQYF. CDR3 sequence (DNA): TGTGCCAGCAGCGTAGGAAAGGGACAGGAGACCCAGTACTTC.

The chain carries TRBV2 and TRBJ1-4; 7 positions agree with TRBD1. The V gene's germline CDR1 is SNHLY and CDR2 FYNNEI. The CDR3 runs 16 residues. V lost 7 bases, J lost 0 bases, and 8 bases stayed unmatched. The chain's CDR3 is CASTRQGAATNEKLFF. CDR3 DNA: TGTGCCAGCACTAGACAGGGAGCCGCAACTAATGAAAAACTGTTTTTT.

CDR3: CASSLRTRTGELFF. In nucleotides, the CDR3 is TGTGCCAGCAGCTTACGGACTCGCACCGGGGAGCTGTTTTTT. The chain uses TRBV7-2 and TRBJ2-2; possible D gene TRBD2, 5 bases. V was shortened by 2 bases and J by 4 bases, with 8 bases between the two germline ends. CDR1 is SGHTA, CDR2 FQGNSA, per germline. CDR3 length: 14 residues.

The rearrangement links TRBV11-3 to TRBJ2-1, with 7 bases matching TRBD1. V was clipped by 5 bases and J by 3 bases; unmatched bases: 7. Germline V gives CDR1 SGHNT, CDR2 YENEEA. This CDR3 comprises 15 residues. The CDR3 nucleotides are TGTGCCAGCAGCCGCAGCAGGGGGAACTACAATGAGCAGTTCTTC. This gives the protein CASSRSRGNYNEQFF. Full variable domain (outside the CDR3, taken from reference TRBV11-3 and TRBJ2-1): EAGVVQSPRYKIIEKKQPVAFWCNPISGHNTLYWYLQNLGQGPELLIRYENEEAVDDSQLPKDRFSAERLKGVDSTLKIQPAELGDSAVYLCASSRSRGNYNEQFFGPGTRLTVL.

Here the CDR3 DNA reads TGTGCCAGCAGTTACGAAGTTGGGACAGGGGTTTACGAGCAGTACTTC. Translating it yields CASSYEVGTGVYEQYF. This chain uses TRBV6-6 with TRBJ2-7; 10 bases are shared with TRBD1. The junction had 8 bases not matched to a gene; V was cut back by 2 bases and J by 4 bases. The CDR3 covers 16 residues. In germline, CDR1 is MNHNY, CDR2 SVGAGI (reference sequence).